The TCR beta chain described here comes from a study of blood T cell repertoires in COVID-19. For the study at large: The United States, Italy and Spain provided the acute and convalescent COVID-19 samples. T cells, B-cell-depleted T cells, or PBMCs supplied cDNA or gDNA.

In the study's own analysis: Amplification of reference gene primers was used by the study to estimate nucleated cell counts. Using immunoSEQ multiplex PCR, the repertoire was profiled, and TCRdb retains in-frame clones only, with some absent. D and trimming come from the DNA, and the V and J calls and clone size come from that table. Of a few hundred thousand clones listed, 85% were seen once; the top ten hold about 0.91%. CDR1 and CDR2 (germline): LNHDA, SQIVND (reference sequence). Trimming took 7 bases from V and 5 from J; bases not matched to a gene: 11. This CDR3 is built from 15 residues. The source material was peripheral blood. This clonotype was sampled from a man aged 40-49 years with acute or convalescent COVID-19. J is TRBJ1-2 and V is TRBV19, with 9 positions matching TRBD1. The CDR3 DNA reads TGTGCCAGTACTACCCCGGGACAGGGATGGTATGGCTACACCTTC. Its protein product is CASTTPGQGWYGYTF. The variable domain in full, with the rest retrieved from reference TRBV19 and TRBJ1-2, is DGGITQSPKYLFRKEGQNVTLSCEQNLNHDAMYWYRQDPGQGLRLIYYSQIVNDFQKGDIAEGYSVSREKKESFPLTVTSAQKNPTAFYLCASTTPGQGWYGYTFGSGTRLTVV.